This T cell receptor (beta chain) was sequenced during a study of shared clonotypes between healthy human individuals. In the CD4+ fraction, cells were divided into CD45RA+ naive and CD45RA-negative memory subsets. The assay ran at deep level. TCRdb's table, derived via immunoSEQ multiplex PCR, lists solely in-frame clones and lacks some. This table has some 2.4 million clones, more than 85% appearing once. The V gene lost 1 base and the J gene lost 6 bases, with 7 bases spanning the gap. The CDR3 is made up of 11 amino acids. Germline CDR1 is SQVTM and CDR2 is ANQGSEA. General study findings and limits: Of the naive CD4 clonotypes, around 4.8% were shared across a few donors.

In regard to this clone: No antigen is known for it.

The chain is built from TRBV29-1 and TRBJ2-7; D may be TRBD1 (5 bases). The source of this sequence is a man aged 18 to 29 in good health. Some clones in this sample may be carry-over from other donors' samples. Sequencing used naive CD4+ T cells from PBMCs. Specified subset: CD45RA+ positively selected. DNA for the CDR3: TGCAGCGTTGAAGGCAGGGCCGAGCAGTACTTC. Amino acid sequence: CSVEGRAEQYF.